A selection of T cell receptor beta chains follows, all from one sample in a study of control samples from healthy donors and cancer patients. Data came from immunoSEQ multiplex PCR; TCRdb stores just in-frame clones and leaves some out. The sample includes 100,000 to 150,000 clones, over 80% of them seen just once. Sequenced sample: blood. These receptors were obtained from a woman between 50 and 59 years old in good health. The CDR3 runs from the conserved cysteine through the conserved F or W. Clone size appears in some rows only: once, few, many, or a class for an expanded clone.

clone_size	v_call	j_call	cdr3_length	cdr3_aa
NA	TRBV2	TRBJ2-7	13	CASSEDVGGLQYF
NA	TRBV27	TRBJ2-5	13	CASSPDLSETQYF
NA	TRBV7-9	TRBJ1-5	14	CASSPGTGNQPQHF
NA	TRBV5-6	TRBJ2-7	14	CASSSIDGASEQYF
NA	TRBV28	TRBJ1-5	15	CASSYLAGDGQPQHF
NA	TRBV5-6	TRBJ1-2	15	CASSRTSGGGYGYTF
NA	TRBV7-2	TRBJ1-5	15	CASSQGRQGLQPQHF
NA	TRBV6-1	TRBJ1-5	16	CASSEWSGGFNQPQHF
NA	TRBV27	TRBJ2-5	14	CASSLEGREGTQYF
NA	TRBV19	TRBJ1-2	13	CASNVGTTYGYTF
NA	TRBV29-1	TRBJ2-5	12	CSVGTALETQYF
once	TRBV6-5	TRBJ1-1	11	CASRRLGEAFF
NA	TRBV3-1/TRBV3-2	TRBJ2-3	12	CASSNLGDTQYF
NA	TRBV7-9	TRBJ2-3	14	CASSSGDLTDTQYF